The 15 T cell receptor beta chains reported below all come from one sample, sequenced in a study of blood T cell repertoires in COVID-19. Generated by immunoSEQ multiplex PCR, the TCRdb table keeps only in-frame clones and is missing some. The table has approximately 120,000 clones, approximately 87% seen once. Sequencing was done on a sample of peripheral blood. These TCRs come from a woman aged 45-65 years with acute or convalescent COVID-19.

This clone appeared once. The rearrangement links TRBV28 to TRBJ1-1; D is ambiguous. Germline CDR1 reads MDHEN; CDR2 reads SYDVKM. V lost 11 bases and J 1 base, leaving 11 bases between the germline ends. This CDR3 is 12 amino acids long. CDR3 nucleotide sequence: TGTGCCGGCGGAACGGGGAACACTGAAGCTTTCTTT. This translates into CAGGTGNTEAFF. The entire variable domain, with the rest obtained from reference TRBV28 and TRBJ1-1, is as follows: DVKVTQSSRYLVKRTGEKVFLECVQDMDHENMFWYRQDPGLGLRLIYFSYDVKMKEKGDIPEGYSVSREKKERFSLILESASTNQTSMYLCAGGTGNTEAFFGQGTRLTVV.

A single count supports this clone. The chain employs TRBV5-1 and TRBJ1-4; TRBD1 is a possible D gene (5 bases). Germline V lookup: CDR1 SGHRS, CDR2 YFSETQ. The CDR3 runs 14 residues. V lost 5 bases and J lost 5, with 13 bases in between. CDR3 nucleotide sequence: TGCGCCAGCAGTCCCCAGGGAAACAATGAAAAACTGTTTTTT. This encodes CASSPQGNNEKLFF.

The V and J genes are TRBV4-1 and TRBJ2-1; the D gene is possibly TRBD1 (5 bases). V dropped 1 base and J dropped 1 base, with 14 bases sitting between them. Looked up from germline, CDR1 is MGHRA and CDR2 is YSYEKL. The CDR3 spans 17 residues. This CDR3 reads CASSQALGRESYNEQFF. CDR3 bases: TGCGCCAGCAGCCAAGCTTTAGGCAGGGAATCCTACAATGAGCAGTTCTTC.

The J gene is TRBJ1-2, the V gene TRBV10-3; TRBD1 matches at 8 bases. V trimming: 5 bases; J trimming: 4 bases; junction bases outside the gene matches: 6. The V gene's germline CDR1 is ENHRY and CDR2 SYGVKD. CDR3 size: 14 residues. CDR3 sequence (DNA): TGTGCCATCAGTTCAGGGGGCGCGGTCTATGGCTACACCTTC. Protein product: CAISSGGAVYGYTF.

The chain couples TRBV18 to TRBJ1-4, with TRBD1 matching 10 bases. This CDR3 region has 15 residues. Trimming removed 3 bases from V and 5 bases from J; junction bases left unmatched: 3. Germline V gene data show CDR1 as KGHSH and CDR2 as LQKENI. CDR3 amino acids: CASSPGTGANEKLFF. CDR3 DNA sequence: TGTGCCAGCTCACCCGGGACAGGGGCAAATGAAAAACTGTTTTTT.

Here the CDR3 DNA reads TGTGCCAGTAGTATTGCCGGACAAATGAACACTGAAGCTTTCTTT. Encoded protein: CASSIAGQMNTEAFF. The V and J genes are TRBV19 and TRBJ1-1, with D perhaps TRBD1 (5 bases). CDR3 length equals 15 residues. CDR1 LNHDA and CDR2 SQIVND come from the germline V gene (reference sequence). Trimming removed 3 bases from V and 0 bases from J, with 11 bases in between.

The chain combines TRBV5-1 with TRBJ2-3, with D hard to call. Trimming removed 4 bases from V and 5 bases from J, with 14 bases in between. The CDR3 spans 14 residues. The germline CDR1 and CDR2 sequences are SGHRS and YFSETQ. The DNA for the CDR3 is TGCGCCAGCAGCGGGCAGCTCCTTGAAGATACGCAGTATTTT. This sequence encodes CASSGQLLEDTQYF.

The genes are TRBV5-4 and TRBJ2-7, with 11 bases identical to TRBD1. With V trimmed by 1 base and J by 3 bases, 3 bases remained unmatched. The germline V gene encodes CDR1 SGHNT and CDR2 YYREEE (reference sequence). The CDR3 is 15 residues long. The CDR3 is CASSLPGQGVYEQYF. For the CDR3, the DNA is TGTGCCAGCAGCTTGCCGGGACAGGGGGTCTACGAGCAGTACTTC.

This chain joins TRBV5-8 and TRBJ1-1; TRBD1 agrees at 7 bases. J lost 10 bases, V lost 3 bases, and 21 bases had no gene match. The CDR3 sequence is 17 residues long. Germline-derived CDR1 and CDR2 are SGHTS and YDEGEE. CDR3 sequence reads: CASSSNRAGTARSLAFF. CDR3 in DNA: TGTGCCAGCAGCTCGAACCGTGCCGGGACAGCAAGGTCGTTAGCTTTCTTT.

The chain couples TRBV9 to TRBJ1-1, with D tentatively TRBD1 (5 bases). Germline CDR1 is SGDLS and CDR2 is YYNGEE. The CDR3 has 17 amino acids. The germline V and J ends were trimmed by 1 base and 1 base, with 17 bases remaining between them. CDR3 bases: TGTGCCAGCAGCGTAACGGGGCCTTGGGGGGAGAACACTGAAGCTTTCTTT. This encodes CASSVTGPWGENTEAFF.

This rearrangement joins TRBV3-1 (or the pseudogene TRBV3-2) to TRBJ2-1; the D is unclear. Trimming took 2 bases from V and 0 from J, leaving 14 bases between them. The CDR3 length is 17 residues. Germline V gene sequence: CDR1 LGHDT, CDR2 YNNKEL (reference sequence). In nucleotides, the CDR3 is TGTGCCAGCAGCCAACCTGGGCAGTCCTCCTCCTACAATGAGCAGTTCTTC. It is translated as CASSQPGQSSSYNEQFF.

As regards this clone: The junction does not match germline at one end; this may be a read error. The chain carries TRBV5-1 and TRBJ2-2, with a tentative D call TRBD1 (6 bases). From germline, CDR1 is SGHRS and CDR2 YFSETQ. The CDR3 is 14 amino acids. CDR3 protein: CASRLDSSTGELFF. The CDR3 DNA reads TGCGCCAGCAGATTGGACAGTTCAACCGGGGAGCTGTTTTTT.

The V and J genes are TRBV30 and TRBJ1-6; D call uncertain. The germline gives CDR1 GTSNPN, CDR2 SVGIG (reference sequence). The ends were cut back, 5 bases at V and 6 bases at J, with 23 bases in the middle. The CDR3 is 17 residues long. The CDR3 bases are TGTGCCTGGGGCGCCGCTTCTTTAAGCGCATCTAATTCACCCCTCCACTTT. It codes for CAWGAASLSASNSPLHF.

The chain uses TRBV5-1 and TRBJ2-3, with D tentatively TRBD2 (7 bases). The CDR3 runs to 16 residues. The germline V gene encodes CDR1 SGHRS and CDR2 YFSETQ. Between the trimmed V and J ends, which lost 4 bases and 3 bases, there was a span of 18 bases. CDR3 coding DNA: TGCGCCAGCAGCCCCTGGGGGGCGGGGGAGACAGATACGCAGTATTTT. This codes for CASSPWGAGETDTQYF.

The V call is TRBV18, the J call TRBJ2-2; D gene ambiguous. The germline V gene encodes CDR1 KGHSH and CDR2 LQKENI. Trimming stripped 2 bases from V and 6 bases from J, with 10 bases between. The CDR3 is 14 residues long. The CDR3 sequence: CASSPATPSGELFF. The CDR3 bases are TGTGCCAGCTCACCAGCGACACCTTCCGGGGAGCTGTTTTTT.